What follows are 32 T cell receptor beta chains derived from one specimen sequenced in a study of cytomegalovirus exposure and HLA in healthy donors. The PCR had 60 Vbeta and 13 Jbeta primers. Method: immunoSEQ multiplex PCR; TCRdb's copy keeps in-frame clones and lacks some. The sample contains about 140,000 clones, 73% of which appear only once. The sample consisted of PBMCs. The origin of the receptors is a human donor in good health.

The rearrangement uses TRBV13 and TRBJ1-3; D is ambiguous. This CDR3 region has 13 residues. The germline V gene has CDR1 PRHDT and CDR2 FYEKMQ (reference sequence). The germline V and J ends were trimmed by 1 base and 10 bases, with 11 bases remaining between them. CDR3 sequence: CASSLAGEGTIYF. In DNA form, the CDR3 reads TGTGCCAGCAGCTTAGCCGGGGAAGGGACCATATATTTT. Filled out from reference TRBV13 and TRBJ1-3, the complete variable domain reads AAGVIQSPRHLIKEKRETATLKCYPIPRHDTVYWYQQGPGQDPQFLISFYEKMQSDKGSIPDRFSAQQFSDYHSELNMSSLELGDSALYFCASSLAGEGTIYFGEGSWLTVV.

The V call is TRBV10-1, the J call TRBJ2-7; the match to TRBD2 covers 9 bases. The CDR3 totals 14 residues. Looked up from germline, CDR1 is WNHNN and CDR2 is SYGVQD (reference sequence). With V trimmed by 3 bases and J by 5 bases, 5 bases remained unmatched. Here the CDR3 reads CASSEIAGVNEQYF. CDR3 nucleotide sequence: TGCGCCAGCAGTGAAATAGCGGGGGTCAACGAGCAGTACTTC.

In this sample, this clone turned up once. V usage is TRBV6-5 and J usage is TRBJ1-3; D call uncertain. V lost 10 bases and J lost 0, with 13 bases in between. Germline CDR1 and CDR2: MNHEY and SVGAGI. The CDR3 runs 14 residues. DNA for the CDR3: TGTGCCACTCAACAAATCAGCTCTGGAAACACCATATATTTT. Translation gives CATQQISSGNTIYF.

As DNA, the CDR3 is TGTGCCAGCAGCGCTCAGGGAAGATCGGCAGATACGCAGTATTTT. Residues: CASSAQGRSADTQYF. The V and J genes are TRBV7-3 and TRBJ2-3, with a weak D call TRBD1 (5 bases). Deletions cut 5 bases from V and 4 bases from J, with 16 bases between. There are 15 residues in the CDR3. Germline V gives CDR1 SGHTA, CDR2 FQGTGA.

This clone was detected only a few times. The J gene is TRBJ2-5, the V gene TRBV15, with D maybe TRBD2 (5 bases). Trimming took 3 bases from V and 7 from J, leaving 18 bases between them. The CDR3 runs 15 residues. Germline lookup yields CDR1 LNHNV and CDR2 YYDKDF (reference sequence). The CDR3 bases are TGTGCCACCAGCAGTCATGGTTCCGGGGTAGGGACCCAGTACTTC. Residues: CATSSHGSGVGTQYF.

The V gene is TRBV4-1, the J gene TRBJ1-1; tentatively, D is TRBD1 (6 bases). This CDR3 region has 14 residues. Trimming took 4 bases from V and 3 from J, leaving 12 bases between them. From germline, CDR1 is MGHRA and CDR2 YSYEKL. DNA for the CDR3: TGCGCCAGCAGCCGCACATACAGGGACACTGAAGCTTTCTTT. Protein sequence: CASSRTYRDTEAFF.

This chain connects TRBV6-5 to TRBJ2-5; 9 nucleotides match TRBD2. The germline CDR1 and CDR2 sequences are MNHEY and SVGAGI. This CDR3 contains 15 residues. Trimming at V came to 7 bases and at J to 5 bases, leaving 11 bases not matched to a gene. The CDR3 loop reads CASKGWRGGAETQYF. CDR3 sequence (DNA): TGTGCCAGCAAAGGTTGGCGGGGGGGCGCCGAGACCCAGTACTTC.

This chain connects TRBV5-4 to TRBJ2-2; TRBD1 matches at 8 bases. CDR3 length equals 16 residues. Trimming took 1 base from V and 7 from J; bases not matched to a gene: 9. Germline V gene sequence: CDR1 SGHNT, CDR2 YYREEE (reference sequence). CDR3 amino acids: CASSLPRTGLGGELFF. The CDR3 coding sequence is TGTGCCAGCAGCTTGCCACGGACAGGGCTGGGCGGGGAGCTGTTTTTT.

This sequence joins TRBV14 and TRBJ2-1; D perhaps matches TRBD1 (5 bases). CDR1 and CDR2 (germline): SGHDN, FVKESK. The CDR3 is made up of 12 amino acids. Trimming left V 6 bases short and J 8 bases short, with 11 bases between. This CDR3 is CASRIAGHEQFF. CDR3 bases: TGTGCCAGCAGAATCGCAGGGCATGAGCAGTTCTTC. Full variable domain (missing parts from reference TRBV14 and TRBJ2-1): EAGVTQFPSHSVIEKGQTVTLRCDPISGHDNLYWYRRVMGKEIKFLLHFVKESKQDESGMPNNRFLAERTGGTYSTLKVQPAELEDSGVYFCASRIAGHEQFFGPGTRLTVL.

This clone was counted only a few times. The chain couples TRBV5-1 to TRBJ2-1, with 7 bases aligning to TRBD1. This CDR3 region has 15 residues. Trimming cost V 0 bases and J 12 bases; bases outside gene matches: 12. Germline values: CDR1 SGHRS, CDR2 YFSETQ. In DNA, the CDR3 is TGCGCCAGCAGCTTGGGGGGACAGCTAAATGTTGGGCAGTTCTTC. It is translated as CASSLGGQLNVGQFF.

This chain uses TRBV5-4 with TRBJ2-7; 7 nucleotides align to TRBD1. The CDR3 runs to 14 residues. The V gene's germline CDR1 is SGHNT and CDR2 YYREEE (reference sequence). Trimming removed 3 bases from V and 5 bases from J; junction bases left unmatched: 8. Written as DNA, the CDR3 is TGTGCCAGCAGCTGGAACAGGGGTTCCAACGAGCAGTACTTC. This translates into CASSWNRGSNEQYF.

This clone was detected only once. The chain links TRBV25-1 to TRBJ2-5; 7 bases are a match to TRBD1. Per germline, CDR1 MGHDK and CDR2 SYGVNS. The trim removed 5 bases at V and 7 bases at J, leaving 7 bases unmatched. This CDR3 contains 13 residues. The CDR3 DNA follows: TGTGCCAGCAGTAGACAGGGTGAGGGGACCCAGTACTTC. This translates into CASSRQGEGTQYF.

This chain uses TRBV6-4 with TRBJ2-2, with 7 bases that match TRBD2. V lost 1 base, J lost 7 bases, and 6 bases stayed unmatched. Per germline, CDR1 MRHNA and CDR2 SNTAGT. CDR3 length equals 15 residues. CDR3 region: CASSDFGLVGGELFF. The CDR3 DNA reads TGTGCCAGCAGTGACTTTGGACTAGTAGGCGGGGAGCTGTTTTTT.

This clone was found a few times. This chain uses TRBV5-1 with TRBJ2-5, with TRBD2 identical over 10 bases. The junction had 4 bases not matched to a gene; V was cut back by 1 base and J by 4 bases. Germline values: CDR1 SGHRS, CDR2 YFSETQ. The CDR3 consists of 15 residues. In nucleotides, the CDR3 is TGCGCCAGCAGCTTGACTAGCGGGGCGATAGAGACCCAGTACTTC. It codes for CASSLTSGAIETQYF.

The CDR3 loop reads CASSELLEVGGANVLTF. The CDR3, as DNA: TGTGCCAGCAGTGAACTCCTTGAGGTCGGTGGGGCCAACGTCCTGACTTTC. This chain joins TRBV6-1 and TRBJ2-6; D not certain. CDR1 is MNHNS and CDR2 is SASEGT in the germline V gene. V dropped 2 bases and J dropped 3 bases, with 14 bases sitting between them. The CDR3 totals 17 residues.

The V call is TRBV18, the J call TRBJ2-5; 8 nucleotides line up with TRBD1. J was trimmed by 4 bases and V by 5 bases; bases with no gene match: 9. This CDR3 region has 15 residues. CDR1 and CDR2 (germline): KGHSH, LQKENI. The CDR3 DNA reads TGTGCCAGCTCAGGCACGACAGGGGTTGGAGAGACCCAGTACTTC. It translates to CASSGTTGVGETQYF.

The chain uses TRBV9 and TRBJ2-3, with 9 positions matching TRBD2. The ends lost 0 bases at V and 5 bases at J; junction bases unmatched: 7. The CDR3 has 16 residues. From germline, CDR1 is SGDLS and CDR2 YYNGEE. CDR3 nucleotide sequence: TGTGCCAGCAGCGTAGCTGTAGCGGGAGCTGGAGATACGCAGTATTTT. This encodes CASSVAVAGAGDTQYF.

J is TRBJ2-5 and V is TRBV5-6; TRBD1 aligns across 8 bases. Per germline, CDR1 SGHDT and CDR2 YYEEEE. CDR3 length: 14 residues. J was trimmed by 1 base and V by 7 bases; bases with no gene match: 6. CDR3 bases: TGTGCCAGCTTTGGACAGGGTGCCCAAGAGACCCAGTACTTC. Translated: CASFGQGAQETQYF.

The chain uses TRBV5-1 and TRBJ2-5; the D gene is possibly TRBD1 (6 bases). The CDR3 length is 15 residues. Per germline, CDR1 SGHRS and CDR2 YFSETQ. Trimming took off 4 bases at V and 5 bases at J, with 18 bases between the two ends. CDR3 in amino acids: CASSRNRGGVETQYF. In DNA, the CDR3 is TGCGCCAGCAGCCGCAACAGAGGGGGTGTGGAGACCCAGTACTTC.

The chain links TRBV6-4 to TRBJ2-3; possibly TRBD2 for D (5 bases). In germline, CDR1 is MRHNA, CDR2 SNTAGT. The V end was cut by 2 bases, the J end by 3 bases, with 12 bases between. The CDR3 has 15 residues. CDR3 sequence: CASSDGSGRTDTQYF. CDR3 DNA sequence: TGTGCCAGCAGTGACGGCAGCGGTAGGACAGATACGCAGTATTTT.

V is TRBV27 and J is TRBJ2-5, with D perhaps matching TRBD2 (6 bases). This CDR3 comprises 12 residues. V was trimmed by 6 bases and J by 4 bases, leaving 9 bases between them. Germline V gives CDR1 MNHEY, CDR2 SMNVEV (reference sequence). This CDR3 reads CASSPEGETQYF. In DNA, the CDR3 is TGTGCCAGCAGCCCGGAGGGAGAGACCCAGTACTTC.

This chain joins TRBV28 and TRBJ2-5; D might be TRBD2 (5 bases). Trimming left V 7 bases short and J 4 bases short, with 13 bases between. The length of the CDR3 is 13 residues. Germline V gives CDR1 MDHEN, CDR2 SYDVKM. This chain's CDR3 is CASMAGDTETQYF. CDR3 DNA sequence: TGTGCCAGCATGGCGGGCGACACAGAGACCCAGTACTTC.

The chain employs TRBV18 and TRBJ1-5; a possible D gene is TRBD1 (6 bases). In germline, CDR1 is KGHSH, CDR2 LQKENI. V was trimmed by 3 bases and J by 2 bases, leaving 8 bases between them. This CDR3 region has 14 residues. The CDR3 region is CASSPRQGNQPQHF. As DNA, the CDR3 is TGTGCCAGCTCACCCCGACAGGGCAATCAGCCCCAGCATTTT.

The chain couples TRBV5-1 to TRBJ2-2; 8 positions agree with TRBD1. V was clipped by 0 bases and J by 5 bases; unmatched bases: 12. CDR3 length: 18 amino acids. In germline, CDR1 is SGHRS, CDR2 YFSETQ. In nucleotides, the CDR3 is TGCGCCAGCAGCTTGGTAGGTCCCCGACGGACAGGGACCGGGGAGCTGTTTTTT. Its translation is CASSLVGPRRTGTGELFF.

The chain employs TRBV7-9 and TRBJ2-5, with no clear D. The closer fit of TRBJ2-7 to the DNA end suggests the J call may be wrong. This CDR3 has 11 amino acids. Germline-derived CDR1 and CDR2 are SEHNR and FQNEAQ (reference sequence). The CDR3 sequence is CASSFLSEQYF. The CDR3 DNA reads TGTGCCAGCAGCTTCCTGAGCGAGCAGTACTTC.

This clone was counted once. CDR3 amino acids: CASRERFWTAQRELFF. The CDR3, as DNA: TGCGCCAGCAGGGAGAGGTTTTGGACAGCTCAACGGGAACTGTTTTTT. This chain uses TRBV4-1 with TRBJ1-4; D perhaps matches TRBD1 (6 bases). Per germline, CDR1 MGHRA and CDR2 YSYEKL. The CDR3 length is 16 residues. V was trimmed by 6 bases and J by 12 bases, leaving 26 bases between them.

This chain joins TRBV15 and TRBJ2-2; 9 bases line up with TRBD1. J was trimmed by 1 base and V by 9 bases; bases with no gene match: 9. Germline CDR1 and CDR2: LNHNV and YYDKDF (reference sequence). The CDR3 has 16 amino acids. In nucleotides, the CDR3 is TGTGCCACTAGTAACACAGGGGGCTTGAACACCGGGGAGCTGTTTTTT. Encoded protein: CATSNTGGLNTGELFF.

CDR3 sequence reads: CASSIRGNNEQFF. CDR3 bases: TGTGCCAGCAGCATCCGGGGAAACAATGAGCAGTTCTTC. The chain employs TRBV7-8 and TRBJ2-1; possibly TRBD2 for D (5 bases). Trimming took 5 bases from V and 5 from J, leaving 10 bases between them. Germline V gene sequence: CDR1 SGHVS, CDR2 FQNEAQ. This CDR3 has 13 amino acids.

The genes are TRBV7-2 and TRBJ1-2, with D possibly TRBD1 on 5 matching bases. V was trimmed by 7 bases and J by 0 bases, leaving 12 bases between them. CDR1 and CDR2 (germline): SGHTA, FQGNSA. There are 14 residues in the CDR3. This chain's CDR3 is CASTKLRANYGYTF. CDR3 DNA: TGTGCCAGCACTAAACTCAGGGCTAACTATGGCTACACCTTC.

The rearrangement uses TRBV5-1 and TRBJ2-7, with D possibly matching TRBD1 (6 bases). Between the trimmed V and J ends, which lost 5 bases and 3 bases, there was a span of 12 bases. Germline V gene sequence: CDR1 SGHRS, CDR2 YFSETQ. CDR3 length: 13 amino acids. The CDR3 bases are TGCGCCAGCAGTCATTGGGACATCTACGAGCAGTACTTC. It yields the protein CASSHWDIYEQYF.

This rearrangement joins TRBV4-1 to TRBJ2-5, with 12 nucleotides matching TRBD2. The CDR3 is 18 amino acids. V gave up 0 bases and J gave up 4 bases; unmatched junction bases: 9. Germline V gene sequence: CDR1 MGHRA, CDR2 YSYEKL. CDR3 region: CASSQEPPLAGGRETQYF. For the CDR3, the DNA is TGCGCCAGCAGCCAAGAACCCCCACTAGCGGGAGGTCGAGAGACCCAGTACTTC.

The chain uses TRBV6-1 and TRBJ1-5; D remains unclear. The germline CDR1 and CDR2 sequences are MNHNS and SASEGT. V dropped 6 bases and J dropped 4 bases, with 4 bases sitting between them. The CDR3 consists of 11 residues. CDR3 bases: TGTGCCAGCAGGAGTAATCAGCCCCAGCATTTT. It specifies CASRSNQPQHF.